This T cell receptor beta chain derives from a study of T cell responses to AZD1222 COVID-19 vaccine. Study-wide findings and caveats: Spike-specific TCR breadth and depth both grew after two AZD1222 doses. Just six AZD1222 recipients were seropositive at baseline. In the spike-specific TCR repertoire, nearly half reportedly target unmutated variant regions.

This CDR3 comprises 14 residues. V lost 2 bases and J lost 9, with 14 bases in between. Germline V gene data show CDR1 as MDHEN and CDR2 as SYDVKM. Points on this clone: The antigen is undetermined.

Only in-frame clones appear in the TCRdb table, and some are missing; sequencing was by immunoSEQ multiplex PCR. Of approximately 270,000 clones in the sample, 94% are singletons; the top ten hold roughly 0.51%. This sequence was found in an adult who received the AZD1222 COVID-19 vaccine. The specimen comprised peripheral blood, sampled 28 days after the second AZD1222 dose. This chain uses TRBV28 with TRBJ2-1, with D hard to call. CDR3 loop: CASSLPTQQVEQFF. CDR3 DNA: TGTGCCAGCAGTTTACCCACCCAGCAAGTTGAGCAGTTCTTC.